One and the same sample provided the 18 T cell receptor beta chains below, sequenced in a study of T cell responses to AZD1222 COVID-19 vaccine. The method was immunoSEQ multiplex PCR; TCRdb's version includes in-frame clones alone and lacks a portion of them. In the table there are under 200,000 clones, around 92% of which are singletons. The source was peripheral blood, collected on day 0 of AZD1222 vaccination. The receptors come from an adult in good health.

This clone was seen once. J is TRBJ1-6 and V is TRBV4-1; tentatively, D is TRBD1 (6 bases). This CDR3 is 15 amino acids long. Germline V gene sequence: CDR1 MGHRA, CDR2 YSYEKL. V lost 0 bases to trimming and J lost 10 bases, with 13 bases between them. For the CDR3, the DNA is TGCGCCAGCAGCCAAGATCGGGGGAGGGGGTCACCCCTCCACTTT. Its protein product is CASSQDRGRGSPLHF.

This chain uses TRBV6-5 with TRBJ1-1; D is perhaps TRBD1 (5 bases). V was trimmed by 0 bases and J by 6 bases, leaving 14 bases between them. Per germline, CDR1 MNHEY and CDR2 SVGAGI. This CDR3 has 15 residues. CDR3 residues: CASSYSGRGYAEAFF. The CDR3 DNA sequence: TGTGCCAGCAGTTACTCTGGCCGGGGCTACGCTGAAGCTTTCTTT.

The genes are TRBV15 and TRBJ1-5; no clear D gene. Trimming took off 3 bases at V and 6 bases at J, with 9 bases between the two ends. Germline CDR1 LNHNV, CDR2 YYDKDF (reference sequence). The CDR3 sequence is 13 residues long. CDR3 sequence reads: CATSSREGQPQHF. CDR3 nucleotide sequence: TGTGCCACCAGCAGTAGAGAGGGTCAGCCCCAGCATTTT. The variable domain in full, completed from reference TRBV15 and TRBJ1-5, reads DAMVIQNPRYQVTQFGKPVTLSCSQTLNHNVMYWYQQKSSQAPKLLFHYYDKDFNNEADTPDNFQSRRPNTSFCFLDIRSPGLGDTAMYLCATSSREGQPQHFGDGTRLSIL.

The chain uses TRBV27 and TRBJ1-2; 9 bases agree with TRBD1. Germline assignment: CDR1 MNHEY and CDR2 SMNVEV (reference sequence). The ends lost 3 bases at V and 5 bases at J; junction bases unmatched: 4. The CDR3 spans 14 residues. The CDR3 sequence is CASSFTGGAYGYTF. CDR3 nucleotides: TGTGCCAGCAGTTTTACAGGGGGCGCGTATGGCTACACCTTC.

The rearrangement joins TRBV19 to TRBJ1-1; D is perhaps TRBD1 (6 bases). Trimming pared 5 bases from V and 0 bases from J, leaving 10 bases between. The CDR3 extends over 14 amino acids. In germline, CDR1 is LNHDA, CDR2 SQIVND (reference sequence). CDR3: CASSPQGLNTEAFF. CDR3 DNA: TGTGCCAGTAGTCCACAGGGACTGAACACTGAAGCTTTCTTT.

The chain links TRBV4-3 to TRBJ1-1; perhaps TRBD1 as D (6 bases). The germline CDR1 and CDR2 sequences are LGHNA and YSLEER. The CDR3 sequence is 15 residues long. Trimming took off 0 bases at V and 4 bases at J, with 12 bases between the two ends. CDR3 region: CASSQEPGAATEAFF. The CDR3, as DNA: TGCGCCAGCAGCCAAGAACCGGGGGCGGCCACTGAAGCTTTCTTT.

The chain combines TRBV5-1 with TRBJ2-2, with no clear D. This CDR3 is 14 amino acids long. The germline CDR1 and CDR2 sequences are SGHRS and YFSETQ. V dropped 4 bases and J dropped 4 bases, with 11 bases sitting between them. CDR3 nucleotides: TGCGCCAGCAGCGGTCCCAGCCGCACCGGGGAGCTGTTTTTT. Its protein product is CASSGPSRTGELFF.

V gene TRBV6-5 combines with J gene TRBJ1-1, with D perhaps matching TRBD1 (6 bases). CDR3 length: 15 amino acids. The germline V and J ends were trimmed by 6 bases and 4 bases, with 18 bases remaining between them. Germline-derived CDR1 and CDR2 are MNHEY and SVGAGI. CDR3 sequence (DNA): TGTGCCAGCAGCCTCCCTCAGGGGAGAGGCACTGAAGCTTTCTTT. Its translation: CASSLPQGRGTEAFF.

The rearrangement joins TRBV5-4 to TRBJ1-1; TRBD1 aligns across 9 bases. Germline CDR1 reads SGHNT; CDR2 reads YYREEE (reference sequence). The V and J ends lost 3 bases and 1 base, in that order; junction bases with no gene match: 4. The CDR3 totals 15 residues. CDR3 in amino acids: CASSWDRATNTEAFF. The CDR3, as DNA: TGTGCCAGCAGCTGGGACAGGGCGACGAACACTGAAGCTTTCTTT.

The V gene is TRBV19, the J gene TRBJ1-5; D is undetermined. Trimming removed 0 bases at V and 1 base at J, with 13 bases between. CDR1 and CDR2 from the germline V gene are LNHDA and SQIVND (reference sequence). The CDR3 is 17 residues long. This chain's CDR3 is CASSIEAHRTSNQPQHF. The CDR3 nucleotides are TGTGCCAGTAGTATAGAAGCACACCGGACGAGCAATCAGCCCCAGCATTTT.

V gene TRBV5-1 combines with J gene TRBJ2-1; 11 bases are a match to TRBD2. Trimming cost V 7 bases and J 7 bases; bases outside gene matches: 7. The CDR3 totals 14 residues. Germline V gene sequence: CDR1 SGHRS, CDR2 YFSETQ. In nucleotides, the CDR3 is TGCGCCAGCCAGACTAGCGGGAATTTAAATGAGCAGTTCTTC. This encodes CASQTSGNLNEQFF.

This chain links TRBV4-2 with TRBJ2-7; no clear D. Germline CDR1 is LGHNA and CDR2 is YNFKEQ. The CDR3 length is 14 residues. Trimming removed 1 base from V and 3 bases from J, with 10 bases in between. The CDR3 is CASSQGTTLYEQYF. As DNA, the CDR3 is TGTGCCAGCAGCCAAGGTACGACGCTCTACGAGCAGTACTTC.

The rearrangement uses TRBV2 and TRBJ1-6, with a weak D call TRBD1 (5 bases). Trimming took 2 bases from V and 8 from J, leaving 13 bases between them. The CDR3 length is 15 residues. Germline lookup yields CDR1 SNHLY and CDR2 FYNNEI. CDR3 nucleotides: TGTGCCAGCAGTGAAAGGGACGGAGTAGATTCACCCCTCCACTTT. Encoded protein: CASSERDGVDSPLHF.

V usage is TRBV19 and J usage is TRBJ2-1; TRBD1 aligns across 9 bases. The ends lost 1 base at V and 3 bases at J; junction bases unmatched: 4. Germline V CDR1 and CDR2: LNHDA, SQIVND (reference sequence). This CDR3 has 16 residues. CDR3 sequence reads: CASSIAGTGHYNEQFF. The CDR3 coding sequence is TGTGCCAGTAGTATAGCCGGGACAGGGCACTACAATGAGCAGTTCTTC. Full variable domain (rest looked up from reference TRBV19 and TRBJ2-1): DGGITQSPKYLFRKEGQNVTLSCEQNLNHDAMYWYRQDPGQGLRLIYYSQIVNDFQKGDIAEGYSVSREKKESFPLTVTSAQKNPTAFYLCASSIAGTGHYNEQFFGPGTRLTVL.

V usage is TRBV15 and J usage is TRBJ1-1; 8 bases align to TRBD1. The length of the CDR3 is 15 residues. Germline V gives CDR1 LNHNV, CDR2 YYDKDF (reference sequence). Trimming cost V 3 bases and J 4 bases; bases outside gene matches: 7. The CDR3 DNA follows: TGTGCCACCAGCAGGGACAGGGCTATACGCACTGAAGCTTTCTTT. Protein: CATSRDRAIRTEAFF. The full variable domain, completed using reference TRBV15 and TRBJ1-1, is DAMVIQNPRYQVTQFGKPVTLSCSQTLNHNVMYWYQQKSSQAPKLLFHYYDKDFNNEADTPDNFQSRRPNTSFCFLDIRSPGLGDTAMYLCATSRDRAIRTEAFFGQGTRLTVV.

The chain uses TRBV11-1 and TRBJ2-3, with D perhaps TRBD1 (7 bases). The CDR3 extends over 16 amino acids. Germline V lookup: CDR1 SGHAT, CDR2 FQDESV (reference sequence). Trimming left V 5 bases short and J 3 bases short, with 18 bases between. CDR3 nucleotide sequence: TGTGCCAGCAGCGCCCACCTACAGGGGAGGACAGATACGCAGTATTTT. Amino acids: CASSAHLQGRTDTQYF. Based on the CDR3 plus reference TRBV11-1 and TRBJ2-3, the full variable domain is EAEVAQSPRYKITEKSQAVAFWCDPISGHATLYWYRQILGQGPELLVQFQDESVVDDSQLPKDRFSAERLKGVDSTLKIQPAELGDSAMYLCASSAHLQGRTDTQYFGPGTRLTVL.

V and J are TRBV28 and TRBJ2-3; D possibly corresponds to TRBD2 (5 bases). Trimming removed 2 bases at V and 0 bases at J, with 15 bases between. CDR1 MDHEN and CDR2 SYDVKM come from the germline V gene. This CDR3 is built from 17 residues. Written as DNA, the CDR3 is TGTGCCAGCAGTTTAGCGGCGGGTAAAGGGAGCACAGATACGCAGTATTTT. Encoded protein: CASSLAAGKGSTDTQYF.

DNA of the CDR3: TGTGCCATCAGTGAGGGAAGGGGAGATACGCAGTATTTT. Protein: CAISEGRGDTQYF. The rearrangement links TRBV10-3 to TRBJ2-3; D may be TRBD1 (5 bases). Between the trimmed V and J ends, which lost 2 bases and 5 bases, there was a span of 8 bases. The CDR3 is 13 amino acids. Germline CDR1 reads ENHRY; CDR2 reads SYGVKD.